This passage covers 25 T cell receptor beta chains from one sample sequenced in a study of shared clonotypes between healthy human individuals. Only CD45RO-negative cells positively selected for CCR7 counted as naive CD8 cells, so terminally differentiated effector memory CD45RA+ cells were excluded. The assay was immunoSEQ multiplex PCR, and TCRdb's table has in-frame clones only and misses some. The sample lists roughly 570,000 clones, roughly 98% occurring once. The sequenced sample consisted of naive CD8+ T cells sorted from blood. Receptor source: a man younger than 45 in good health.

V and J are TRBV13 and TRBJ2-1; TRBD2 matches 8 bases. The germline V gene has CDR1 PRHDT and CDR2 FYEKMQ (reference sequence). CDR3 length equals 14 residues. Trimming took 3 bases from V and 8 from J; bases not matched to a gene: 6. CDR3 nucleotide sequence: TGTGCCAGCAGCTTCGGACTAGCTAGCCATGAGCAGTTCTTC. Translating it yields CASSFGLASHEQFF.

The chain employs TRBV10-2 and TRBJ2-7; D gene ambiguous. V lost 8 bases and J lost 0, with 14 bases in between. Looked up from germline, CDR1 is WSHSY and CDR2 is SAAADI. This CDR3 has 14 residues. CDR3 region: CASASNGRSYEQYF. The CDR3 DNA is TGCGCCAGCGCCTCCAACGGGCGCTCCTACGAGCAGTACTTC.

J is TRBJ2-1 and V is TRBV6-1, with D possibly matching TRBD1 (5 bases). V dropped 3 bases and J dropped 4 bases, with 7 bases sitting between them. Germline CDR1 reads MNHNS; CDR2 reads SASEGT. This CDR3 spans 13 amino acids. The CDR3 loop reads CASSEAGYNEQFF. CDR3 sequence (DNA): TGTGCCAGCAGTGAGGCAGGGTACAATGAGCAGTTCTTC.

In DNA, the CDR3 is TGTGCCAGCACCAACTTAGTGTCCCTCGGGACCGCCTTGGCAGATACGCAGTATTTT. The encoded protein is CASTNLVSLGTALADTQYF. The rearrangement joins TRBV7-9 to TRBJ2-3, with D perhaps assigned TRBD1 or TRBD2 (5 bases each). Germline V gene data show CDR1 as SEHNR and CDR2 as FQNEAQ (reference sequence). V lost 7 bases and J 4 bases, leaving 30 bases between the germline ends. The CDR3 contains 19 residues. The full variable domain, its missing parts supplied by reference TRBV7-9 and TRBJ2-3, is DTGVSQNPRHKITKRGQNVTFRCDPISEHNRLYWYRQTLGQGPEFLTYFQNEAQLEKSRLLSDRFSAERPKGSFSTLEIQRTEQGDSAMYLCASTNLVSLGTALADTQYFGPGTRLTVL.

This rearrangement joins TRBV10-2 to TRBJ1-5; 9 bases are a match to TRBD1. The CDR3 is made up of 17 amino acids. J gave up 0 bases and V 0 bases, and 3 bases lay outside the gene matches. The germline V gene encodes CDR1 WSHSY and CDR2 SAAADI. The CDR3 sequence is CASSESTGGYSNQPQHF. CDR3 DNA sequence: TGCGCCAGCAGTGAGTCGACAGGGGGATATAGCAATCAGCCCCAGCATTTT.

The rearrangement joins TRBV9 to TRBJ2-7, with D possibly called TRBD1 or TRBD2 (6 bases each). CDR1 and CDR2 (germline): SGDLS, YYNGEE. V was cut by 4 bases and J by 4 bases, with 21 bases left in between. This CDR3 has 16 amino acids. The CDR3 spells CASSPQSTGTGYEQYF. As DNA, the CDR3 is TGTGCCAGCAGCCCGCAATCAACAGGGACTGGTTACGAGCAGTACTTC.

The chain combines TRBV27 with TRBJ2-2; no clear D gene. Germline V gene data show CDR1 as MNHEY and CDR2 as SMNVEV (reference sequence). The V gene lost 1 base and the J gene lost 4 bases, with 4 bases spanning the gap. The CDR3 has 13 amino acids. The CDR3 protein is CASSLFSTGELFF. DNA for the CDR3: TGTGCCAGCAGTTTATTCAGCACCGGGGAGCTGTTTTTT.

The chain uses TRBV2 and TRBJ2-1; the D gene is possibly TRBD1 (5 bases). With 4 bases removed from V and 5 bases from J, the gap between germline ends came to 12 bases. The CDR3 has 14 amino acids. Germline loops: CDR1 SNHLY, CDR2 FYNNEI. CDR3 amino acids: CASSGGPEHNEQFF. The CDR3 nucleotides read TGTGCCAGCAGTGGGGGCCCAGAACACAATGAGCAGTTCTTC.

The chain's CDR3 is CASSLDLAGENTGELFF. The DNA for the CDR3 is TGTGCCAGCAGCTTAGATCTAGCGGGAGAGAACACCGGGGAGCTGTTTTTT. The chain joins TRBV7-6 to TRBJ2-2, with 10 bases fitting TRBD2. With 1 base clipped from V and 1 base from J, the junction kept 3 bases outside the gene matches. The CDR3 length is 17 residues. Per the germline V gene, CDR1 is SGHVS and CDR2 is FNYEAQ.

This clone was seen only once. The rearrangement uses TRBV29-1 and TRBJ2-5; 9 bases map to TRBD1. Germline CDR1 reads SQVTM; CDR2 reads ANQGSEA. The CDR3 runs 16 residues. The V gene end was trimmed by 1 base and the J gene end by 3 bases; junction bases not matched to a gene: 9. CDR3 coding DNA: TGCAGCGTTGAAGGGATCCACAGGGGGCAAGAAGAGACCCAGTACTTC. Residues: CSVEGIHRGQEETQYF.

The DNA for the CDR3 is TGTGCCAGTCGAGGGGAGAACACTGAAGCTTTCTTT. Its translation is CASRGENTEAFF. The rearrangement joins TRBV19 to TRBJ1-1, with TRBD1 as a possible D gene (5 bases). This CDR3 has 12 amino acids. Trimming removed 8 bases from V and 1 base from J, with 8 bases in between. Germline lookup yields CDR1 LNHDA and CDR2 SQIVND (reference sequence).

This rearrangement joins TRBV28 to TRBJ2-5; a possible D gene is TRBD2 (6 bases). Germline CDR1 and CDR2: MDHEN and SYDVKM. The V end was cut by 4 bases, the J end by 9 bases, with 15 bases between. The CDR3 length is 13 residues. CDR3 amino acids: CASSSGDYLAQYF. CDR3 nucleotide sequence: TGTGCCAGCAGTTCGGGAGACTATCTCGCCCAGTACTTC. The full variable domain, in which reference TRBV28 and TRBJ2-5 provide the parts outside the CDR3, is DVKVTQSSRYLVKRTGEKVFLECVQDMDHENMFWYRQDPGLGLRLIYFSYDVKMKEKGDIPEGYSVSREKKERFSLILESASTNQTSMYLCASSSGDYLAQYFGPGTRLLVL.

The chain has TRBV28 and TRBJ1-1; D gene uncertain. The CDR3 is 12 residues long. V lost 3 bases to trimming and J lost 11 bases, with 13 bases between them. Germline V gene lookup returns CDR1 MDHEN and CDR2 SYDVKM. In nucleotides, the CDR3 is TGTGCCAGCAGTTTCGACTCGGCCGTGGCTTTCTTT. The encoded protein is CASSFDSAVAFF. The full variable domain, in which reference TRBV28 and TRBJ1-1 provide the parts outside the CDR3, is DVKVTQSSRYLVKRTGEKVFLECVQDMDHENMFWYRQDPGLGLRLIYFSYDVKMKEKGDIPEGYSVSREKKERFSLILESASTNQTSMYLCASSFDSAVAFFGQGTRLTVV.

V gene TRBV7-8 combines with J gene TRBJ1-2, with D perhaps TRBD1 (6 bases). The V gene's germline CDR1 is SGHVS and CDR2 FQNEAQ. The CDR3 totals 14 residues. The V and J ends lost 1 base and 6 bases respectively, with 12 bases between them. The CDR3 sequence: CASSLENRVHGYTF. In DNA form, the CDR3 reads TGTGCCAGCAGCTTAGAAAACAGGGTACATGGCTACACCTTC.

The CDR3: CASSPGQGPYEQYF. CDR3 nucleotide sequence: TGTGCCAGCAGCCCCGGACAGGGCCCTTACGAGCAGTACTTC. The V call is TRBV7-9, the J call TRBJ2-7, with 8 nucleotides matching TRBD1. With V trimmed by 5 bases and J by 4 bases, 7 bases remained unmatched. Looked up from germline, CDR1 is SEHNR and CDR2 is FQNEAQ (reference sequence). The CDR3 covers 14 residues.

The rearrangement links TRBV27 to TRBJ2-6; D unresolved. The CDR3 loop spans 19 amino acids. Deletions cut 0 bases from V and 0 bases from J, with 15 bases between. From germline, CDR1 is MNHEY and CDR2 SMNVEV (reference sequence). CDR3 sequence reads: CASSLSVPKRDSGANVLTF. The CDR3 bases are TGTGCCAGCAGTTTATCCGTCCCAAAGCGAGACTCTGGGGCCAACGTCCTGACTTTC.

The rearrangement joins TRBV4-2 to TRBJ2-3; D is perhaps TRBD1 (5 bases). CDR1 is LGHNA, CDR2 YNFKEQ, per germline. V lost 3 bases, J lost 0 bases, and 13 bases lay in between. The CDR3 contains 16 residues. CDR3 region: CASSHRTIDSTDTQYF. The DNA of the CDR3 is TGTGCCAGCAGCCACCGGACAATCGATAGCACAGATACGCAGTATTTT.

The chain carries TRBV28 and TRBJ2-5; 12 nucleotides align to TRBD2. Trimming at V came to 5 bases and at J to 2 bases, leaving 6 bases not matched to a gene. CDR1 is MDHEN and CDR2 is SYDVKM in the germline V gene. This CDR3 has 16 amino acids. The DNA for the CDR3 is TGTGCCAGCAGTCAATGGACTAGCGGGGCTCAAGAGACCCAGTACTTC. Its translation is CASSQWTSGAQETQYF. Based on the CDR3 plus reference TRBV28 and TRBJ2-5, the full variable domain is DVKVTQSSRYLVKRTGEKVFLECVQDMDHENMFWYRQDPGLGLRLIYFSYDVKMKEKGDIPEGYSVSREKKERFSLILESASTNQTSMYLCASSQWTSGAQETQYFGPGTRLLVL.

The count of this clone is one. CDR3 amino acids: CASAEGGSLNTGELFF. The CDR3 DNA reads as TGTGCCAGCGCCGAGGGAGGGAGTTTAAACACCGGGGAGCTGTTTTTT. The rearrangement links TRBV7-6 to TRBJ2-2; 7 positions agree with TRBD2. J lost 2 bases, V lost 8 bases, and 11 bases had no gene match. The CDR3 sequence is 16 residues long. Germline values: CDR1 SGHVS, CDR2 FNYEAQ. The variable domain in full, completed from reference TRBV7-6 and TRBJ2-2, reads GAGVSQSPRYKVTKRGQDVALRCDPISGHVSLYWYRQALGQGPEFLTYFNYEAQQDKSGLPNDRFSAERPEGSISTLTIQRTEQRDSAMYRCASAEGGSLNTGELFFGEGSRLTVL.

The chain carries TRBV7-9 and TRBJ2-7, with D perhaps matching TRBD1 or TRBD2 (5 bases each). The CDR3 runs 13 residues. Germline V lookup: CDR1 SEHNR, CDR2 FQNEAQ (reference sequence). V was pared by 2 bases and J by 6 bases, with 11 bases between. The CDR3 region has the DNA TGTGCCAGCAGCTTAATGGCAGGGAGCGAGCAGTACTTC. Translation gives CASSLMAGSEQYF.

The genes are TRBV27 and TRBJ2-7, with TRBD2 matching 7 bases. J lost 4 bases, V lost 6 bases, and 12 bases had no gene match. Looked up from germline, CDR1 is MNHEY and CDR2 is SMNVEV (reference sequence). The CDR3 spans 15 residues. CDR3 residues: CASSLSGSGTYEQYF. In DNA, the CDR3 is TGTGCCAGCAGCCTTAGCGGGTCGGGGACGTACGAGCAGTACTTC.

The chain has TRBV4-1 and TRBJ2-6; D gene uncertain. Between the trimmed V and J ends, which lost 4 bases and 0 bases, there was a span of 4 bases. This CDR3 comprises 14 residues. Germline V lookup: CDR1 MGHRA, CDR2 YSYEKL. In nucleotides, the CDR3 is TGCGCCAGCAGCCTGAACTCTGGGGCCAACGTCCTGACTTTC. Its protein is CASSLNSGANVLTF.

The chain has TRBV9 and TRBJ2-1, with D possibly TRBD1 on 5 matching bases. The CDR3 runs 15 residues. Germline-derived CDR1 and CDR2 are SGDLS and YYNGEE. V was cut by 0 bases and J by 2 bases, with 9 bases left in between. The CDR3 protein is CASSVGLGAYNEQFF. The CDR3 nucleotides read TGTGCCAGCAGCGTAGGTCTAGGGGCCTACAATGAGCAGTTCTTC.

This sequence joins TRBV4-3 and TRBJ2-3; no firm D call. Germline CDR1 LGHNA, CDR2 YSLEER. Trimming stripped 0 bases from V and 3 bases from J, with 10 bases between. The CDR3 is 15 residues long. CDR3 nucleotides: TGCGCCAGCAGCCAAGAATGGACGAGTACAGATACGCAGTATTTT. Its protein product is CASSQEWTSTDTQYF.

The chain employs TRBV2 and TRBJ2-2; no clear D. Germline V gene sequence: CDR1 SNHLY, CDR2 FYNNEI. The CDR3 spans 16 residues. The V end lost 4 bases, the J end lost 3 bases, and 15 bases lay between the germline ends. As DNA, the CDR3 is TGTGCCAGCAGTGTCACAGTCGTCTGGGACACCGGGGAGCTGTTTTTT. This codes for CASSVTVVWDTGELFF.